Below are 16 T cell receptor beta chains sequenced from a single sample in a study of blood T cell repertoires in COVID-19. Clones were sequenced by immunoSEQ multiplex PCR, and TCRdb holds only the in-frame ones, with some missing. The sample shows 360,000 or so clones, over 85% of them seen only once. The sequencing sample was made of peripheral blood. These receptors came from a woman aged 55-75 years with COVID-19, enrolled during active disease.

The J gene is TRBJ1-2, the V gene TRBV29-1, with 9 bases identical to TRBD1. The germline CDR1 and CDR2 sequences are SQVTM and ANQGSEA. The J segment lost 5 bases and the V segment lost 6 bases, leaving 13 bases of the junction unmatched. The CDR3 consists of 15 residues. For the CDR3, the DNA is TGCAGCGTGGTAAAATCGGGACAGGGACATTATGGCTACACCTTC. This translates into CSVVKSGQGHYGYTF. The full variable domain, rest sourced from reference TRBV29-1 and TRBJ1-2, is SAVISQKPSRDICQRGTSLTIQCQVDSQVTMMFWYRQQPGQSLTLIATANQGSEATYESGFVIDKFPISRPNLTFSTLTVSNMSPEDSSIYLCSVVKSGQGHYGYTFGSGTRLTVV.

The V gene is TRBV14, the J gene TRBJ2-5, with a weak D call TRBD1 (5 bases). CDR3 length equals 15 residues. Germline loops: CDR1 SGHDN, CDR2 FVKESK. The V gene lost 4 bases and the J gene lost 4 bases, with 16 bases spanning the gap. The CDR3 coding sequence is TGTGCCAGCAGCCCCCGCCAGGGTCTCTCAGAGACCCAGTACTTC. Translating it yields CASSPRQGLSETQYF.

This clone was observed a handful of times. This chain links TRBV27 with TRBJ1-2; 8 bases are shared with TRBD1. The CDR3 has 17 amino acids. Germline CDR1 MNHEY, CDR2 SMNVEV (reference sequence). The V segment lost 0 bases and the J segment 4 bases; nucleotides outside the gene matches: 10. The CDR3 sequence is CASSLSTGVSHGYGYTF. CDR3 nucleotide sequence: TGTGCCAGCAGTTTATCGACAGGGGTAAGTCACGGCTATGGCTACACCTTC.

The chain has TRBV18 and TRBJ1-5; 8 bases fit TRBD1. The CDR3 length is 14 residues. V gave up 3 bases and J gave up 6 bases; unmatched junction bases: 4. Germline CDR1 and CDR2: KGHSH and LQKENI. CDR3 sequence reads: CASSPGTGSQPQHF. The CDR3 nucleotides read TGTGCCAGCTCACCCGGGACAGGAAGTCAGCCCCAGCATTTT. Supplemented by reference TRBV18 and TRBJ1-5, the full variable domain reads NAGVMQNPRHLVRRRGQEARLRCSPMKGHSHVYWYRQLPEEGLKFMVYLQKENIIDESGMPKERFSAEFPKEGPSILRIQQVVRGDSAAYFCASSPGTGSQPQHFGDGTRLSIL.

This clone was detected only once. The genes are TRBV4-1 and TRBJ2-1; 7 nucleotides match TRBD1. Germline CDR1 is MGHRA and CDR2 is YSYEKL. There are 15 residues in the CDR3. With V trimmed by 4 bases and J by 8 bases, 11 bases remained unmatched. The CDR3 loop is CASSRIEGGKDEQFF. DNA of the CDR3: TGCGCCAGCAGCCGTATTGAAGGGGGCAAGGATGAGCAGTTCTTC.

CDR3 amino acids: CASRPPGRSSYEQYF. DNA of the CDR3: TGTGCCAGCAGACCTCCGGGGAGGTCATCCTACGAGCAGTACTTC. V usage is TRBV7-2 and J usage is TRBJ2-7, with D tentatively TRBD2 (6 bases). CDR3 length: 15 residues. Germline CDR1 SGHTA, CDR2 FQGNSA. The V and J ends lost 6 bases and 1 base respectively, with 16 bases between them.

The chain combines TRBV3-1 (or the pseudogene TRBV3-2) with TRBJ2-3; D gene unclear. The CDR3 covers 14 residues. Trimming stripped 1 base from V and 10 bases from J, with 15 bases between. Germline V CDR1 and CDR2: LGHDT, YNNKEL (reference sequence). The CDR3 sequence is CASSQVIENYPQYF. CDR3 coding DNA: TGTGCCAGCAGCCAAGTAATTGAAAACTATCCGCAGTATTTT.

CDR3 sequence: CASSPEVRETVYTEAFF. The CDR3 DNA reads as TGTGCCAGCTCACCAGAAGTGAGGGAAACAGTATACACTGAAGCTTTCTTT. The V gene is TRBV18, the J gene TRBJ1-1; no clear D. Looked up from germline, CDR1 is KGHSH and CDR2 is LQKENI. This CDR3 region has 17 residues. V dropped 2 bases and J dropped 3 bases, with 19 bases sitting between them.

This chain links TRBV7-9 with TRBJ1-1; perhaps TRBD1 as D (5 bases). Trimming cost V 6 bases and J 10 bases, with 18 bases left between them. Germline-derived CDR1 and CDR2 are SEHNR and FQNEAQ (reference sequence). The CDR3 length is 13 residues. CDR3 region: CASSQGPSSGAFF. The CDR3 coding sequence is TGTGCCAGCAGTCAGGGCCCGTCTAGTGGAGCTTTCTTT.

J is TRBJ1-1 and V is TRBV18; 9 bases line up with TRBD1. The V gene end was trimmed by 6 bases and the J gene end by 7 bases; junction bases not matched to a gene: 15. The CDR3 is 16 amino acids. Germline CDR1 is KGHSH and CDR2 is LQKENI. DNA of the CDR3: TGTGCCAGCTCTTCTAGGACAGGGGCAAACGCGCTTGAAGCTTTCTTT. Translated, it gives CASSSRTGANALEAFF.

The chain recombines TRBV19 with TRBJ1-5; TRBD1 matches at 7 bases. Trimming took 1 base from V and 7 from J; bases not matched to a gene: 4. The CDR3 length is 14 residues. The germline V gene has CDR1 LNHDA and CDR2 SQIVND (reference sequence). The CDR3 loop is CASSIGQGVQPQHF. CDR3 nucleotide sequence: TGTGCCAGTAGTATAGGACAGGGTGTACAGCCCCAGCATTTT.

J is TRBJ1-2 and V is TRBV9; D possibly corresponds to TRBD1 (6 bases). The germline V gene has CDR1 SGDLS and CDR2 YYNGEE. The ends were cut back, 0 bases at V and 8 bases at J, with 17 bases in the middle. This CDR3 region has 15 residues. The CDR3 coding sequence is TGTGCCAGCAGCGTAGAGGCGGCAGGGGCCTGGGGCTACACCTTC. It encodes CASSVEAAGAWGYTF. The variable domain in full, completed from reference TRBV9 and TRBJ1-2, reads DSGVTQTPKHLITATGQRVTLRCSPRSGDLSVYWYQQSLDQGLQFLIQYYNGEERAKGNILERFSAQQFPDLHSELNLSSLELGDSALYFCASSVEAAGAWGYTFGSGTRLTVV.

The genes are TRBV11-2 and TRBJ1-1, with 9 bases lining up with TRBD1. CDR3 size: 15 residues. Germline V gene sequence: CDR1 SGHAT, CDR2 FQNNGV. Trimming took 3 bases from V and 5 from J; bases not matched to a gene: 7. The CDR3 region has the DNA TGTGCCAGCAGCTTCTCTGGGACAGGGTCTACTGAAGCTTTCTTT. This translates into CASSFSGTGSTEAFF. Drawing the rest from reference TRBV11-2 and TRBJ1-1, the complete variable domain is EAGVAQSPRYKIIEKRQSVAFWCNPISGHATLYWYQQILGQGPKLLIQFQNNGVVDDSQLPKDRFSAERLKGVDSTLKIQPAKLEDSAVYLCASSFSGTGSTEAFFGQGTRLTVV.

The V gene is TRBV21-1, the J gene TRBJ1-2; TRBD1 is taken as the D call from the table, unchecked against the DNA. TRBV21-1 is assigned pseudogene status. The CDR3 is 15 residues long. In DNA, the CDR3 is TGTGCCAGCAGCAAGGGGACAGCTACCAACTATGGCTACACCTTC. It codes for CASSKGTATNYGYTF.

The chain uses TRBV7-3 and TRBJ1-5; no firm D call. V shed 1 base and J shed 6 bases, with 7 bases lying between them. CDR1 SGHTA and CDR2 FQGTGA come from the germline V gene. The length of the CDR3 is 13 residues. CDR3 nucleotides: TGTGCCAGCAGCTTAAGCCCAGGTCAGCCCCAGCATTTT. The encoded protein is CASSLSPGQPQHF.

The chain couples TRBV2 to TRBJ1-5, with a weak D call TRBD1 (5 bases). The CDR3 is 14 amino acids. The V and J ends lost 6 bases and 1 base respectively, with 10 bases between them. Germline lookup yields CDR1 SNHLY and CDR2 FYNNEI. CDR3 in amino acids: CASRGGYSNQPQHF. In DNA form, the CDR3 reads TGTGCCAGCAGGGGGGGGTACAGCAATCAGCCCCAGCATTTT.